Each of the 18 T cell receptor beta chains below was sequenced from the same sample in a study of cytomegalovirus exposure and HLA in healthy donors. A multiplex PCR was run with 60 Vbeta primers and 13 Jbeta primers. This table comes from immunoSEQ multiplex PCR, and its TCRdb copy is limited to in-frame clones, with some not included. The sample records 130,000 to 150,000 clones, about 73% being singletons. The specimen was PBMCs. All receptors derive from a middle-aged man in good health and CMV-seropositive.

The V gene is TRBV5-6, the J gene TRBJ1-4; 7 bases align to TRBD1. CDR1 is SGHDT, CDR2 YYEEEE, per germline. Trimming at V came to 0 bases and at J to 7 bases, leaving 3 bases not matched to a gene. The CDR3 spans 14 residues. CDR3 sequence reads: CASSLVGGGEKLFF. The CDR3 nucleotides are TGTGCCAGCAGCTTGGTAGGGGGCGGTGAAAAACTGTTTTTT. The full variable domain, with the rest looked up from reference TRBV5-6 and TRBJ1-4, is DAGVTQSPTHLIKTRGQQVTLRCSPKSGHDTVSWYQQALGQGPQFIFQYYEEEERQRGNFPDRFSGHQFPNYSSELNVNALLLGDSALYLCASSLVGGGEKLFFGSGTQLSVL.

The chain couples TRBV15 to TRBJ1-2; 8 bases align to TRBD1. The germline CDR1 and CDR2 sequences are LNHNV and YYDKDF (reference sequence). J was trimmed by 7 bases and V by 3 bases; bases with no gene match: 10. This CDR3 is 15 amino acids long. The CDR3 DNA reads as TGTGCCACCAGCAGGGCCGACAGGGGAAAGAGTGGCTACACCTTC. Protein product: CATSRADRGKSGYTF.

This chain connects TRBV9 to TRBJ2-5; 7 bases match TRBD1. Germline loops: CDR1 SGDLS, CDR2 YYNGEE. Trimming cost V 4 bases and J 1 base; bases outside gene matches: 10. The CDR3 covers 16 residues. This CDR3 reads CASSRLPDRVQETQYF. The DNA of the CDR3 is TGTGCCAGCAGCCGACTTCCCGACAGGGTCCAAGAGACCCAGTACTTC.

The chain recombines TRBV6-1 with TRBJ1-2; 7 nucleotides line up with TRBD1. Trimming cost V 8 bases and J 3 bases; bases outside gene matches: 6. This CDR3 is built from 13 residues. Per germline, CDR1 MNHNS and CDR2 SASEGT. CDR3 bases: TGTGCCAGCCTCGACAGGGCTGACTATGGCTACACCTTC. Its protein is CASLDRADYGYTF.

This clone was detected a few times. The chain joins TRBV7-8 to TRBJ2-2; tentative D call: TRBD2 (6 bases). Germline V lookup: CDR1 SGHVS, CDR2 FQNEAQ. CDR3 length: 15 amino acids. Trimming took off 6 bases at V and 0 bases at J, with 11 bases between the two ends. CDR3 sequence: CASRRWGANTGELFF. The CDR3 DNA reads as TGTGCCAGCAGAAGGTGGGGGGCGAACACCGGGGAGCTGTTTTTT.

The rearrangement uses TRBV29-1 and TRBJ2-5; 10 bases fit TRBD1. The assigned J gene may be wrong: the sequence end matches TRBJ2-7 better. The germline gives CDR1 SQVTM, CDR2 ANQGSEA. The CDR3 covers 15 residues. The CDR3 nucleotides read TGCAGCGTTGGGGGACAGGGGTCGAACTCCTACGAGCAGTACTTC. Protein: CSVGGQGSNSYEQYF.

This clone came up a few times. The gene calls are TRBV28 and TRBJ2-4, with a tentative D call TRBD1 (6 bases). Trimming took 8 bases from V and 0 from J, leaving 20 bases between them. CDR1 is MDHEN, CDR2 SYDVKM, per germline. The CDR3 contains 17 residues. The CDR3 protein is CASLSRRGNLAKNIQYF. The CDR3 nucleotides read TGTGCCAGCTTATCCAGAAGGGGGAATCTAGCCAAAAACATTCAGTACTTC.

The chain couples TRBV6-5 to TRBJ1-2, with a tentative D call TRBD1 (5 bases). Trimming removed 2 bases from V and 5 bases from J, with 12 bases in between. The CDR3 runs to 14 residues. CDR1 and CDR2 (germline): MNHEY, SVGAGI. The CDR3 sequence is CASSYAGNGYGYTF. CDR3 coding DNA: TGTGCCAGCAGTTACGCAGGGAACGGGTATGGCTACACCTTC.

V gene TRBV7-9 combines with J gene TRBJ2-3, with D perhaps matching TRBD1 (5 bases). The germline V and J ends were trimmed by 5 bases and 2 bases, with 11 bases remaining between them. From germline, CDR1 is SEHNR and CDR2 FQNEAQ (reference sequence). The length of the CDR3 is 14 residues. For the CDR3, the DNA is TGTGCCAGCAGCGACTCTGGGGCCACAGATACGCAGTATTTT. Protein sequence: CASSDSGATDTQYF. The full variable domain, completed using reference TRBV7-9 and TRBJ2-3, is DTGVSQNPRHKITKRGQNVTFRCDPISEHNRLYWYRQTLGQGPEFLTYFQNEAQLEKSRLLSDRFSAERPKGSFSTLEIQRTEQGDSAMYLCASSDSGATDTQYFGPGTRLTVL.

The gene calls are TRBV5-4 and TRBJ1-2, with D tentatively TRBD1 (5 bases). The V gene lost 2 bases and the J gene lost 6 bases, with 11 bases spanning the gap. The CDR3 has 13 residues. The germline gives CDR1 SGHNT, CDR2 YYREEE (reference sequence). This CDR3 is CASSFPQGNGYTF. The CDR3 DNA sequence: TGTGCCAGCAGCTTCCCCCAGGGTAATGGCTACACCTTC.

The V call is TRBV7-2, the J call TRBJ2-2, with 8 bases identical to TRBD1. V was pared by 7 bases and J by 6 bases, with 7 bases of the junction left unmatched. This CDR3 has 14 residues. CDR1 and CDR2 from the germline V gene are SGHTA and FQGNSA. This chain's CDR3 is CASTPGQGPGELFF. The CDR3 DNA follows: TGTGCCAGCACCCCCGGACAGGGACCCGGGGAGCTGTTTTTT. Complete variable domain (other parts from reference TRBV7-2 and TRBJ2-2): GAGVSQSPSNKVTEKGKDVELRCDPISGHTALYWYRQSLGQGLEFLIYFQGNSAPDKSGLPSDRFSAERTGGSVSTLTIQRTQQEDSAVYLCASTPGQGPGELFFGEGSRLTVL.

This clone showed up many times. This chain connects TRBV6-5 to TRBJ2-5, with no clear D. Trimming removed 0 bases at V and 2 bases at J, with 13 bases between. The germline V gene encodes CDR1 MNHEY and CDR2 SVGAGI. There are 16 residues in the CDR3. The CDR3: CASSYSGPRAQETQYF. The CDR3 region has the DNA TGTGCCAGCAGTTACTCGGGCCCTCGAGCTCAAGAGACCCAGTACTTC.

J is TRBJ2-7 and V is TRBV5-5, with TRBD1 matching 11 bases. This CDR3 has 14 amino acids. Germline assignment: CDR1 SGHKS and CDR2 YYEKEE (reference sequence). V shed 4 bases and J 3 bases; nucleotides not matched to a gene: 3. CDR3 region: CASSKDRGLYEQYF. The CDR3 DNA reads TGTGCCAGCAGCAAGGACAGGGGGCTCTACGAGCAGTACTTC.

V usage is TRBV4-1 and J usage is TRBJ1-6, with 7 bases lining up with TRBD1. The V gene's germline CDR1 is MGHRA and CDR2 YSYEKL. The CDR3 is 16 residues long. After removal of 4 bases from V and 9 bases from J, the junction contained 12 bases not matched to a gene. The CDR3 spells CASSPRSGTEGSPLHF. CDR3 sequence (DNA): TGCGCCAGCAGCCCCAGGTCCGGGACAGAAGGTTCACCCCTCCACTTT.

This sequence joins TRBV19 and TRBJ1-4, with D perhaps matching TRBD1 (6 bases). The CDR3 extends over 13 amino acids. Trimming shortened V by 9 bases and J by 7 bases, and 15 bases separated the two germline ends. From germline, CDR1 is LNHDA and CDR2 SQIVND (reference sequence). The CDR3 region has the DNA TGTGCCAGCTCGGACAGACGGGGTGAAAAACTGTTTTTT. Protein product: CASSDRRGEKLFF. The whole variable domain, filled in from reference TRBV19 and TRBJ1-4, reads DGGITQSPKYLFRKEGQNVTLSCEQNLNHDAMYWYRQDPGQGLRLIYYSQIVNDFQKGDIAEGYSVSREKKESFPLTVTSAQKNPTAFYLCASSDRRGEKLFFGSGTQLSVL.

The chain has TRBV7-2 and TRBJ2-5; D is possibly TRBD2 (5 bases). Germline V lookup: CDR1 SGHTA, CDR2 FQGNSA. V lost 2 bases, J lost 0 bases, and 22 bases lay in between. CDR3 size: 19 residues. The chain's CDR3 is CASSLSSPLLGRNQETQYF. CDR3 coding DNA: TGTGCCAGCAGCTTATCTAGCCCTCTACTAGGGCGGAACCAAGAGACCCAGTACTTC.

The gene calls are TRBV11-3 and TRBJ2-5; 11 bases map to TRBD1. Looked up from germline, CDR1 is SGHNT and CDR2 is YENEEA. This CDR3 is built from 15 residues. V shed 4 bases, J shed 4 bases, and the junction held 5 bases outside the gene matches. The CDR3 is CASSSSGTGGETQYF. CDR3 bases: TGTGCCAGCAGCTCCTCCGGGACAGGGGGAGAGACCCAGTACTTC.

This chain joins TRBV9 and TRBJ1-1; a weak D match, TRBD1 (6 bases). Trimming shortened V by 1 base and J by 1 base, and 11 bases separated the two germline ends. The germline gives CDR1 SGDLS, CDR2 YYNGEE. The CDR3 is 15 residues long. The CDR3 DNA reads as TGTGCCAGCAGCGTACAGGGACACGCGAACACTGAAGCTTTCTTT. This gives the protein CASSVQGHANTEAFF.